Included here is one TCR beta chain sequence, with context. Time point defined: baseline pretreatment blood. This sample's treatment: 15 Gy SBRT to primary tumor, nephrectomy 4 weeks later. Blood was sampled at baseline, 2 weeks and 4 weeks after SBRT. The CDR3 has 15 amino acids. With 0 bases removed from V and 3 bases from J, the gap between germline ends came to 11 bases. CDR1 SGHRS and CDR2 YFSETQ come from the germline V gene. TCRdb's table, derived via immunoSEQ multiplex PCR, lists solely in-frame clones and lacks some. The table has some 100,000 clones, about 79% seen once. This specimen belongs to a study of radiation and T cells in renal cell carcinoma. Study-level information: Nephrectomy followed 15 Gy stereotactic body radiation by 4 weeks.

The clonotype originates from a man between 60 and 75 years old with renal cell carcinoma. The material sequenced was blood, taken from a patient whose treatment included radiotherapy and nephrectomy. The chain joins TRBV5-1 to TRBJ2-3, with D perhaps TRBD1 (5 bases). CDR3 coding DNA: TGCGCCAGCAGCTTGGTGGCAGGGTTGACAGATACGCAGTATTTT. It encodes CASSLVAGLTDTQYF. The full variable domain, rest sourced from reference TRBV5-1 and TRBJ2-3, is KAGVTQTPRYLIKTRGQQVTLSCSPISGHRSVSWYQQTPGQGLQFLFEYFSETQRNKGNFPGRFSGRQFSNSRSEMNVSTLELGDSALYLCASSLVAGLTDTQYFGPGTRLTVL.